These 13 T cell receptor beta chains were sequenced from one sample in a study of lung T cells in sarcoidosis with Löfgren's syndrome. TCRdb reprocessed the reads with MiXCR, giving one entry per CDR3 protein. The repertoire consists of some 8,600 distinct CDR3 sequences, with more than 20% occurring once and the leading ten covering 20% to 25%. Sequences were obtained from CD4+ T cells from bronchoalveolar lavage fluid. The receptors stem from a human donor with sarcoidosis (Löfgren's syndrome or another form), or a control subject (not recorded which).

This clonotype was counted at least ten times. The CDR3, as DNA: TGTGCCAGCAGCCGGGAAGGAGGCTATGGCTACACCTTC. This gives the protein CASSREGGYGYTF. V and J are TRBV2 and TRBJ1-2; D is unclear. The CDR3 is 13 residues long. Germline CDR1 and CDR2: SNHLY and FYNNEI. Trimming took off 6 bases at V and 4 bases at J, with 12 bases between the two ends.

A remark on this clonotype: One end of the junction does not line up with germline, which may come from a read error. This chain connects TRBV5-1 to TRBJ2-7, with a weak D call TRBD2 (5 bases). The CDR3 spans 13 residues. The germline CDR1 and CDR2 sequences are SGHRS and YFSETQ. As DNA, the CDR3 is TGCGCCAGCAGCTTGGGACTCCCGGACGAGCGGTGCTTC. Its protein is CASSLGLPDERCF.

This clonotype was observed many times. The V and J genes are TRBV6-1 and TRBJ1-3, with D unresolved. V was cut by 6 bases and J by 3 bases, with 9 bases left in between. The CDR3 has 13 residues. Germline values: CDR1 MNHNS, CDR2 SASEGT. DNA of the CDR3: TGTGCCAGCAGGAGGGTTGGTGGAAACACCATATATTTT. It yields the protein CASRRVGGNTIYF.

The chain links TRBV2 to TRBJ1-5, with D perhaps TRBD1 (5 bases). V was cut by 6 bases and J by 6 bases, with 9 bases left in between. Per the germline V gene, CDR1 is SNHLY and CDR2 is FYNNEI. This CDR3 spans 12 amino acids. The CDR3 DNA follows: TGTGCCAGCAGCGTCCAGGGTCAGCCCCAGCATTTT. Its translation: CASSVQGQPQHF.

A remark on this clonotype: A much more abundant neighbour one base away suggests this may be a read error. The rearrangement links TRBV20-1 to TRBJ1-5; unclear D gene. The germline V gene encodes CDR1 DFQATT and CDR2 SNEGSKA (reference sequence). CDR3 size: 14 residues. CDR3 loop: CRARPASGNQPQHF. The CDR3 nucleotides read TGCAGAGCTAGGCCCGCGTCGGGCAATCAGCCCCAGCATTTT.

The chain carries TRBV12-3 or TRBV12-4 and TRBJ1-3; D remains ambiguous. This CDR3 is built from 16 residues. V lost 2 bases and J lost 0, with 11 bases in between. In nucleotides, the CDR3 is TGTGCCAGCAGTTTACGTCAGACTCACTCTGGAAACACCATATATTTT. Its translation: CASSLRQTHSGNTIYF.

There are many counts of this clonotype. The J gene is TRBJ2-3, the V gene TRBV7-9; TRBD2 might be the D (6 bases). CDR1 SEHNR and CDR2 FQNEAQ come from the germline V gene (reference sequence). Trimming pared 4 bases from V and 6 bases from J, leaving 23 bases between. The CDR3 spans 17 residues. The DNA for the CDR3 is TGTGCCAGCAGCTCTACGGGTGCGCGGGGTGGATTGGATACGCAGTATTTT. Translating gives CASSSTGARGGLDTQYF.

This chain joins TRBV28 and TRBJ1-1; D remains unclear. This CDR3 has 11 residues. From germline, CDR1 is MDHEN and CDR2 SYDVKM. The CDR3 region is CVRGRATEAFF. The CDR3 region has the DNA TGTGTCCGCGGGCGTGCCACTGAAGCTTTCTTT. Together with reference TRBV28 and TRBJ1-1, the CDR3 gives the full variable domain: DVKVTQSSRYLVKRTGEKVFLECVQDMDHENMFWYRQDPGLGLRLIYFSYDVKMKEKGDIPEGYSVSREKKERFSLILESASTNQTSMYLCVRGRATEAFFGQGTRLTVV.

This clonotype was seen at least ten times. The chain has TRBV20-1 and TRBJ2-1, with 9 bases fitting TRBD2. CDR1 and CDR2 from the germline V gene are DFQATT and SNEGSKA (reference sequence). V gave up 6 bases and J gave up 6 bases; unmatched junction bases: 6. The CDR3 covers 13 residues. DNA of the CDR3: TGCAGTGCGAGGACTAGCGTTTTCAATGAGCAGTTCTTC. Translation: CSARTSVFNEQFF.

The CDR3: CSAAGGRGETQYF. The CDR3 DNA is TGCAGTGCTGCGGGGGGCCGGGGAGAGACCCAGTACTTC. The chain carries TRBV20-1 and TRBJ2-5; 8 positions match TRBD2. After removal of 5 bases from V and 4 bases from J, the junction contained 6 bases not matched to a gene. The CDR3 length is 13 residues. Germline V gives CDR1 DFQATT, CDR2 SNEGSKA (reference sequence).

This clonotype was counted a few times. The V and J genes are TRBV14 and TRBJ1-2; TRBD1 is a possible D gene (5 bases). This CDR3 comprises 14 residues. Germline assignment: CDR1 SGHDN and CDR2 FVKESK. V was clipped by 1 base and J by 10 bases, with 16 bases between them. The CDR3 loop is CASSQVGGATLYTF. For the CDR3, the DNA is TGTGCCAGCAGCCAAGTCGGAGGGGCCACCCTCTACACCTTC.

In the case of this clonotype: This CDR3 is missing its conserved last phenylalanine or tryptophan, likely due to a read error. The rearrangement uses TRBV7-2 and TRBJ2-1; 7 bases fit TRBD1. The CDR3 extends over 15 amino acids. The trim removed 4 bases at V and 0 bases at J, leaving 3 bases unmatched. Germline CDR1 and CDR2: SGHTA and FQGNSA. In nucleotides, the CDR3 is TGTGCCAGCAGCTCTACAGGGGACTCCTACAATGAGCAGTTCCTC. Its translation is CASSSTGDSYNEQFL.

Comments on this clonotype: Since a much larger clone is just one base distant, this may be a read error. The CDR3 ends on some other residue instead of the conserved phenylalanine or tryptophan, so this is likely a read error. V gene TRBV2 combines with J gene TRBJ1-1; D is unresolved. V was pared by 8 bases and J by 3 bases, with 16 bases between. CDR1 SNHLY and CDR2 FYNNEI come from the germline V gene. The CDR3 is made up of 14 amino acids. CDR3 DNA sequence: TGTGCCAGCTTGGCACAGCCGGAGGACACTGAAGCTTTCTCT. Protein: CASLAQPEDTEAFS.